The 18 T cell receptor beta chains below all came from one sample that was sequenced in a study of T-cell reconstitution after alpha-beta-depleted transplantation in children. Library preparation (for TCRbeta) was performed with unique molecular identifiers. TCRdb itself ran the PCR reads through MiXCR, one entry per CDR3 protein. The table has about 210,000 distinct CDR3 sequences, about a sixth seen once. The sample was PBMCs, mostly from graft donor cells, taken 360 days after TCRalphabeta/CD19-depleted stem cell transplant. These receptors were taken from a male patient between 2 and 9 years old who had a stem cell transplant for acute lymphoblastic leukemia, so the T cells may come from the graft donor.

The sample holds a few counts of this clonotype. The chain employs TRBV11-2 and TRBJ2-7; 10 bases fit TRBD2. Germline V CDR1 and CDR2: SGHAT, FQNNGV. V was pared by 4 bases and J by 2 bases, with 5 bases of the junction left unmatched. The CDR3 length is 15 residues. The CDR3 protein is CASSSLAGAAYEQYF. In DNA form, the CDR3 reads TGTGCCAGCAGCTCGCTAGCGGGAGCAGCCTACGAGCAGTACTTC.

Only a few counts were recorded for this clonotype. V gene TRBV28 combines with J gene TRBJ2-7; D remains unclear. V was shortened by 6 bases and J by 0 bases, with 12 bases between the two germline ends. Germline V gives CDR1 MDHEN, CDR2 SYDVKM. This CDR3 has 14 amino acids. The CDR3 spells CASRRTLSSYEQYF. The CDR3 DNA sequence: TGTGCCAGCAGAAGGACCCTTAGCTCCTACGAGCAGTACTTC.

This clonotype has just a few counts. V and J are TRBV29-1 and TRBJ2-5, with D maybe TRBD1 (6 bases). Trimming shortened V by 3 bases and J by 7 bases, and 18 bases separated the two germline ends. Germline V gene sequence: CDR1 SQVTM, CDR2 ANQGSEA. The CDR3 covers 14 residues. The CDR3 sequence is CSVEDSTYRGTQYF. The CDR3 DNA reads TGCAGCGTTGAGGACAGCACATACCGAGGGACCCAGTACTTC.

The V and J genes are TRBV12-3 or TRBV12-4 and TRBJ2-5, with TRBD2 as a possible D gene (7 bases). The CDR3 runs to 16 residues. Trimming stripped 3 bases from V and 4 bases from J, with 18 bases between. The CDR3 region has the DNA TGTGCCAGCAGTTTGGCGTCGGGGGGCTGGGGAGAGACCCAGTACTTC. Amino acids: CASSLASGGWGETQYF.

This clonotype was seen only a few times. This chain joins TRBV20-1 and TRBJ2-3; 11 bases agree with TRBD2. Germline V gives CDR1 DFQATT, CDR2 SNEGSKA (reference sequence). The junction had 11 bases not matched to a gene; V was cut back by 1 base and J by 2 bases. The length of the CDR3 is 18 residues. The CDR3 coding sequence is TGCAGTGCTAGAGCCCTTACCATAGCGGGAGGGAACACAGATACGCAGTATTTT. Translation: CSARALTIAGGNTDTQYF.

The CDR3: CASTDTVNTEAFF. DNA for the CDR3: TGTGCCAGCACTGACACAGTGAACACTGAAGCTTTCTTT. The chain combines TRBV12-3 or TRBV12-4 with TRBJ1-1; the D is unclear. V shed 7 bases and J shed 0 bases, with 9 bases lying between them. The CDR3 totals 13 residues.

This clonotype was observed a handful of times. The rearrangement links TRBV5-5 to TRBJ2-7; TRBD1 aligns across 10 bases. Germline-derived CDR1 and CDR2 are SGHKS and YYEKEE (reference sequence). The length of the CDR3 is 15 residues. The V segment lost 4 bases and the J segment 2 bases; nucleotides outside the gene matches: 6. CDR3 sequence (DNA): TGTGCCAGCAGCCCCGACGGGACAGGGGCCTACGAGCAGTACTTC. Its protein product is CASSPDGTGAYEQYF.

The chain joins TRBV9 to TRBJ2-1; a possible D gene is TRBD2 (5 bases). The CDR3 consists of 12 residues. V was pared by 4 bases and J by 9 bases, with 11 bases between. In germline, CDR1 is SGDLS, CDR2 YYNGEE. This CDR3 reads CASSLNEGEQFF. In DNA form, the CDR3 reads TGTGCCAGCAGCCTCAACGAGGGTGAGCAGTTCTTC.

The sample holds many counts of this clonotype. The chain links TRBV5-1 to TRBJ2-1, with TRBD2 matching over 8 bases. This CDR3 has 14 amino acids. Germline V gives CDR1 SGHRS, CDR2 YFSETQ. With 6 bases clipped from V and 0 bases from J, the junction kept 2 bases outside the gene matches. The CDR3: CASNSGGSYNEQFF. The CDR3 region has the DNA TGCGCCAGCAACAGCGGGGGCTCCTACAATGAGCAGTTCTTC.

This chain connects TRBV27 to TRBJ2-7; D not resolved. The CDR3 sequence is 13 residues long. Per the germline V gene, CDR1 is MNHEY and CDR2 is SMNVEV (reference sequence). V lost 7 bases and J 4 bases, leaving 14 bases between the germline ends. CDR3 region: CASTLGPSYEQYF. The CDR3 bases are TGTGCCAGCACCCTCGGGCCTTCTTACGAGCAGTACTTC.

This rearrangement joins TRBV7-9 to TRBJ2-4; 11 bases agree with TRBD2. The trim removed 5 bases at V and 4 bases at J, leaving 7 bases unmatched. Germline assignment: CDR1 SEHNR and CDR2 FQNEAQ (reference sequence). The CDR3 totals 16 residues. In nucleotides, the CDR3 is TGTGCCAGCAGCCTACTAGCGGGGGAAGTGAAAAACATTCAGTACTTC. This sequence encodes CASSLLAGEVKNIQYF. The whole variable domain, remainder taken from reference TRBV7-9 and TRBJ2-4, is DTGVSQNPRHKITKRGQNVTFRCDPISEHNRLYWYRQTLGQGPEFLTYFQNEAQLEKSRLLSDRFSAERPKGSFSTLEIQRTEQGDSAMYLCASSLLAGEVKNIQYFGAGTRLSVL.

The chain is built from TRBV20-1 and TRBJ2-7; D perhaps matches TRBD2 (5 bases). V lost 3 bases to trimming and J lost 1 base, with 13 bases between them. The germline CDR1 and CDR2 sequences are DFQATT and SNEGSKA (reference sequence). This CDR3 has 14 amino acids. The CDR3 nucleotides are TGCAGTGCTAGCAGGAGGACGGAATCCTACGAGCAGTACTTC. This encodes CSASRRTESYEQYF.

The chain recombines TRBV6-5 with TRBJ2-2; D call uncertain. CDR3 size: 18 residues. V dropped 0 bases and J dropped 1 base, with 15 bases sitting between them. From germline, CDR1 is MNHEY and CDR2 SVGAGI. CDR3 DNA sequence: TGTGCCAGCAGTTACTCGAACCTAGGACGGAGGAACACCGGGGAGCTGTTTTTT. Translation gives CASSYSNLGRRNTGELFF.

This clonotype was seen only a few times. This chain uses TRBV10-3 with TRBJ2-2; D call uncertain. V was clipped by 6 bases and J by 0 bases, with 2 bases between them. The CDR3 totals 12 residues. CDR1 is ENHRY and CDR2 is SYGVKD in the germline V gene. The CDR3 loop is CAIRTNTGELFF. The CDR3 bases are TGTGCCATCAGAACGAACACCGGGGAGCTGTTTTTT.

This chain's CDR3 is CSVDSGDTQYF. Written as DNA, the CDR3 is TGCAGCGTTGATTCGGGAGATACGCAGTATTTT. The chain carries TRBV29-1 and TRBJ2-3; D is undetermined. CDR1 is SQVTM, CDR2 ANQGSEA, per germline. V lost 3 bases and J 5 bases, leaving 6 bases between the germline ends. The CDR3 length is 11 residues.

This clonotype was detected only a few times. The chain employs TRBV19 and TRBJ2-5, with D uncertain. Germline CDR1 is LNHDA and CDR2 is SQIVND (reference sequence). CDR3 length: 12 residues. The germline V and J ends were trimmed by 10 bases and 2 bases, with 11 bases remaining between them. This chain's CDR3 is CATSVRQETQYF. The CDR3, as DNA: TGTGCCACGTCCGTCCGACAAGAGACCCAGTACTTC.

The J gene is TRBJ1-6, the V gene TRBV6-6, with 7 bases that match TRBD1. This CDR3 spans 13 amino acids. With 6 bases clipped from V and 8 bases from J, the junction kept 4 bases outside the gene matches. Germline V gene data show CDR1 as MNHNY and CDR2 as SVGAGI (reference sequence). As DNA, the CDR3 is TGTGCCAGCAGAAGACAGGGAGATTCACCCCTCCACTTT. Residues: CASRRQGDSPLHF.

This clonotype was picked up a small number of times. The J gene is TRBJ2-3, the V gene TRBV7-2; a weak D match, TRBD1 (5 bases). Trimming cost V 5 bases and J 4 bases, with 13 bases left between them. CDR3 size: 14 residues. From germline, CDR1 is SGHTA and CDR2 FQGNSA. DNA of the CDR3: TGTGCCAGCAGCCCCAAGACCAGGGCAGATACGCAGTATTTT. Protein: CASSPKTRADTQYF.